The 5 T cell receptor beta chains listed next were all sequenced from one sample in a study of blood T cells in healthy people across ages. The authors ran a second PCR of about 7 to 11 cycles using a sample-barcoded 5' primer and a J-beta primer mix. TCRdb reprocessed the 5' RACE reads via MiXCR and lists one record per CDR3 protein. The sample holds about 1.6 million distinct CDR3 sequences; 30% to 35% are singletons and the top ten take 10% to 12%. The material sequenced was blood. The receptor source for this set is a woman aged 25 to 39 in good health.

The V gene is TRBV20-1, the J gene TRBJ2-5, with D perhaps TRBD2 (7 bases). The last part of the DNA fits TRBJ2-7 better; the J call may be wrong. Germline CDR1 DFQATT, CDR2 SNEGSKA (reference sequence). The CDR3 has 15 amino acids. This CDR3 reads CSARDRGGAAYEQYF. CDR3 bases: TGCAGTGCTAGAGATCGAGGGGGGGCCGCCTACGAGCAGTACTTC.

This chain links TRBV30 with TRBJ1-4; TRBD1 matches 7 bases. The trim removed 1 base at V and 7 bases at J, leaving 3 bases unmatched. The CDR3 has 13 amino acids. Germline V lookup: CDR1 GTSNPN, CDR2 SVGIG (reference sequence). The CDR3 DNA reads as TGTGCCTGGAGTGGGACAGGATTTGAAAAACTGTTTTTT. Translating gives CAWSGTGFEKLFF.

Of note for this clonotype: A much larger clonotype is one base distant, so this may be a read error. The chain uses TRBV5-1 and TRBJ2-7; D possibly matches TRBD1 or TRBD2 (5 bases each). This CDR3 has 14 amino acids. In germline, CDR1 is SGHRS, CDR2 YFSETQ. V was cut by 4 bases and J by 2 bases, with 13 bases left in between. DNA for the CDR3: TGCGCCAGCAGCCGGGACGGCCAGACCTACGAGCAGTACTTC. The encoded protein is CASSRDGQTYEQYF.

This chain uses TRBV20-1 with TRBJ1-2; 9 bases map to TRBD1. There are 16 residues in the CDR3. Germline V gene sequence: CDR1 DFQATT, CDR2 SNEGSKA (reference sequence). The junction had 12 bases not matched to a gene; V was cut back by 3 bases and J by 4 bases. The CDR3 here is CSASPGTGLGGYGYTF. CDR3 bases: TGCAGTGCTAGTCCCGGGACAGGGCTGGGGGGCTATGGCTACACCTTC.

There are a few counts of this clonotype. V usage is TRBV20-1 and J usage is TRBJ2-1, with TRBD2 matching over 8 bases. CDR1 and CDR2 (germline): DFQATT, SNEGSKA (reference sequence). V was pared by 6 bases and J by 7 bases, with 8 bases of the junction left unmatched. This CDR3 contains 13 residues. In nucleotides, the CDR3 is TGCAGTGCGCACGGGAGGGCCGGGAATGAGCAGTTCTTC. As protein: CSAHGRAGNEQFF.